This TCR beta chain was profiled in a study of cytomegalovirus exposure and HLA in healthy donors. Study results and caveats: In a later analysis, TCR beta V- and J-gene trimming was associated with a missense DCLRE1C variant.

Details on this clone: Its antigen is not identified.

PCR was performed using 60 Vbeta and 13 Jbeta primers. Profiled with immunoSEQ multiplex PCR; TCRdb holds only in-frame clones, not every one. This table has some 95,000 clones, over 70% appearing once. The sequenced material came from PBMCs. The sequence was collected from a man aged 50 to 60 in good health and CMV-seropositive.

CDR3 loop: CAISRQGSSSYNEQFF. The CDR3 bases are TGTGCCATCAGCCGACAGGGTTCGAGCTCCTACAATGAGCAGTTCTTC. The J gene is TRBJ2-1, the V gene TRBV10-3; 7 nucleotides agree with TRBD1. Germline lookup yields CDR1 ENHRY and CDR2 SYGVKD. V shed 6 bases and J 0 bases; nucleotides not matched to a gene: 8. The CDR3 totals 16 residues.